The sequence of this T cell receptor beta chain was determined in a study of shared clonotypes between healthy human individuals. Germline CDR1 and CDR2: KGHSH and LQKENI. This CDR3 region has 13 residues. V lost 4 bases and J lost 4, with 9 bases in between. This table comes from immunoSEQ multiplex PCR, and its TCRdb copy is limited to in-frame clones, with some not included. Found here are about half a million clones, over 75% of them singletons; the top ten hold over 9.5%. Sequencing was done on a sample of PBMCs. J is TRBJ2-3 and V is TRBV18; no definite D call. This clonotype was sampled from a woman aged 40 to 50 in good health. Some clones in this sample may be carry-over from other donors' samples. This CDR3 reads CASSLGPADTQYF. CDR3 coding DNA: TGTGCCAGCTCACTCGGTCCCGCAGATACGCAGTATTTT.